This T cell receptor (beta chain) was sequenced during a study of T cell responses to AZD1222 COVID-19 vaccine. Trimming removed 4 bases from V and 5 bases from J; junction bases left unmatched: 10. The length of the CDR3 is 16 residues. Germline CDR1 and CDR2: LGHDT and YNNKEL (reference sequence). The protocol was immunoSEQ multiplex PCR, while the TCRdb copy is restricted to in-frame clones and leaves out a portion. The sample lists over 150,000 clones; around 92% were seen once. The sample here was peripheral blood, taken on day 0 of MenACWY control vaccination. The sequence came from an adult in good health. J is TRBJ2-1 and V is TRBV3-1 (or the pseudogene TRBV3-2); 8 bases map to TRBD2. The CDR3 DNA reads TGTGCCAGCAGCCTGAGGGGGAGCGGGAGCAACAATGAGCAGTTCTTC. Translating gives CASSLRGSGSNNEQFF.